This is a list of T cell receptor beta chains from one sample in a study of T cell repertoires in cytomegalovirus infection. MiXCR, run by TCRdb on the reads, gives a single entry per CDR3 protein. The sample yields around 170,000 distinct CDR3 sequences, approximately 17% seen once. Sample: CD8+ T cells from PBMCs. The source of these receptors is a human donor in good health (CMV status not recorded). Some clones in this sample may be carry-over from other donors' samples. CDR3s include the opening cysteine and the closing phenylalanine or tryptophan. D genes are given only for firm matches. Expanded clones get a size class; other rows say once, few or many, or leave the size out.

V gene	clone size	J gene	D gene	CDR3 length	CDR3 protein	CDR3 DNA
TRBV10-3	few	TRBJ1-2	NA	17	CAISEPPGRGAYYGYTF	TGTGCCATCAGTGAGCCTCCTGGCAGGGGCGCGTACTATGGCTACACCTTC
TRBV27	few	TRBJ1-1	TRBD1	16	CASSLSGTGGVIEAFF	TGTGCCAGCAGTTTATCGGGGACAGGGGGCGTGATTGAAGCTTTCTTT
TRBV7-3	NA	TRBJ2-3	NA	15	CASSLNHGSTDTQYF	TGTGCCAGCAGCTTAAACCATGGGAGCACAGATACGCAGTATTTT
TRBV28	few	TRBJ2-7	NA	15	CASSLGPGVGYEQYF	TGTGCCAGCAGTTTAGGGCCGGGAGTTGGCTACGAGCAGTACTTC
TRBV7-3	few	TRBJ2-1	TRBD2	20	CASSRQRPGLADASYNEQFF	TGTGCCAGCAGCCGCCAGAGACCGGGACTAGCAGATGCCTCCTACAATGAGCAGTTCTTC
TRBV7-9	NA	TRBJ1-2	NA	11	CASSARGGYTF	TGTGCCAGCAGCGCCAGGGGTGGCTACACCTTC
TRBV5-5	few	TRBJ2-7	NA	16	CASSTDDRTPTYEQYF	TGTGCCAGCAGCACTGATGACCGAACACCCACCTACGAGCAGTACTTC
TRBV19	few	TRBJ1-1	NA	11	CASSHSTEAFF	TGTGCCAGTAGTCACAGTACTGAAGCTTTCTTT
TRBV7-6	NA	TRBJ2-5	NA	12	CASSSRAETQYF	TGTGCCAGCAGCTCGAGGGCGGAGACCCAGTACTTC
TRBV19	few	TRBJ2-3	NA	14	CASSIGPGPDTQYF	TGTGCCAGTAGTATAGGGCCAGGACCAGATACGCAGTATTTT
TRBV7-2	many	TRBJ2-7	TRBD2	17	CASSLGLTSGGDYEQYF	TGTGCCAGCAGCTTAGGGCTAACTAGCGGTGGAGATTACGAGCAGTACTTC
TRBV15	NA	TRBJ2-5	NA	12	CATSRHGETQYF	TGTGCCACCAGCCGGCACGGGGAGACCCAGTACTTC
TRBV15	NA	TRBJ2-2	NA	13	CATSRDRDGELFF	TGTGCCACCAGCAGAGATCGAGACGGGGAGCTGTTTTTT
TRBV6-5	NA	TRBJ2-2	NA	16	CASSYSLRGRAGELFF	TGTGCCAGCAGTTACTCGTTGCGGGGGCGAGCCGGGGAGCTGTTTTTT
TRBV6-6	NA	TRBJ1-1	TRBD1	16	CASSAPGGRTNTEAFF	TGTGCCAGCAGTGCTCCAGGGGGGAGGACGAACACTGAAGCTTTCTTT
TRBV9	few	TRBJ2-2	TRBD2	16	CASSANLAGDSGELFF	TGTGCCAGCAGCGCCAATCTAGCGGGAGATAGCGGGGAGCTGTTTTTT
TRBV7-2	few	TRBJ2-7	NA	16	CASSLEYRLDPYEQYF	TGTGCCAGCAGCTTAGAATATCGACTAGACCCCTACGAGCAGTACTTC
TRBV29-1	few	TRBJ2-7	NA	14	CSVLGGPLGYEQYF	TGCAGCGTCCTCGGGGGACCGCTAGGCTACGAGCAGTACTTC
TRBV4-3	few	TRBJ1-1	NA	15	CASSQEETANTEAFF	TGCGCCAGCAGCCAAGAAGAGACAGCGAACACTGAAGCTTTCTTT
TRBV20-1	NA	TRBJ2-7	TRBD2	14	CSARGLAGPYEQYF	TGCAGTGCTAGAGGCCTAGCGGGACCTTACGAGCAGTACTTC
TRBV20-1	few	TRBJ2-5	NA	19	CSARLPRTALSSVRETQYF	TGCAGTGCTAGACTGCCTCGGACAGCATTATCATCAGTTCGGGAGACCCAGTACTTC
TRBV20-1	few	TRBJ1-2	NA	11	CSARHYNSYTF	TGCAGTGCTAGGCACTACAACAGCTACACCTTC
TRBV3-1	NA	TRBJ1-2	NA	15	CASSPRDTSWNGYTF	TGTGCCAGCAGCCCCCGGGACACATCATGGAATGGCTACACCTTC
TRBV7-2	few	TRBJ2-7	TRBD2	15	CASSLRLAGGHEQYF	TGTGCCAGCAGCTTACGACTAGCGGGAGGACACGAGCAGTACTTC
TRBV7-2	NA	TRBJ1-2	TRBD1	12	CASNTGVYGYTF	TGTGCCAGCAATACAGGGGTCTATGGCTACACCTTC
TRBV28	few	TRBJ2-5	NA	15	CASRPAGPSWGAQYF	TGTGCCAGCAGGCCGGCCGGGCCTTCTTGGGGGGCCCAGTACTTC
TRBV11-2	NA	TRBJ1-2	NA	16	CASSIHGDQLNYGYTF	TGTGCCAGCAGCATTCACGGGGATCAGCTAAACTATGGCTACACCTTC
TRBV14	many	TRBJ2-1	TRBD1	16	CASSPVTGLGYNEQFF	TGTGCCAGCAGCCCAGTGACAGGGCTTGGATATAATGAGCAGTTCTTC
TRBV28	NA	TRBJ2-2	NA	15	CASSWDTSNTGELFF	TGTGCCAGCAGTTGGGACACTTCGAACACCGGGGAGCTGTTTTTT
TRBV7-2	many	TRBJ2-3	NA	14	CASNPGLLTDTQYF	TGTGCCAGCAATCCGGGACTCCTCACAGATACGCAGTATTTT
TRBV9	once	TRBJ1-1	TRBD1	19	CASSRSGGTGALLNTEAFF	TGTGCCAGCAGCCGCTCGGGGGGGACAGGGGCCCTCTTGAACACTGAAGCTTTCTTT
TRBV2	NA	TRBJ2-7	NA	13	CASTTGLGYEQYF	TGTGCCAGCACGACAGGATTGGGCTACGAGCAGTACTTC
TRBV7-2	few	TRBJ2-3	NA	14	CASSYISSTDTQYF	TGTGCCAGCAGCTATATTTCTAGCACAGATACGCAGTATTTT
TRBV10-3	few	TRBJ2-7	NA	11	CAIRQGYEQYF	TGTGCCATCCGCCAGGGGTACGAGCAGTACTTC
TRBV5-6	NA	TRBJ1-5	NA	15	CASSLRDKGDQPQHF	TGTGCCAGCAGCTTGCGGGACAAAGGAGATCAGCCCCAGCATTTT
TRBV7-6	few	TRBJ2-1	TRBD1	15	CASSLGGTVVNEQFF	TGTGCCAGCAGCTTAGGAGGGACAGTAGTCAATGAGCAGTTCTTC
TRBV6-4	NA	TRBJ1-6	TRBD1	14	CASSDGQGSSPLHF	TGTGCCAGCAGTGACGGACAGGGATCTTCACCCCTCCACTTT
TRBV4-3	few	TRBJ2-3	NA	17	CASSLHAAREYTDTQYF	TGCGCCAGCAGCCTCCACGCCGCCAGGGAGTACACAGATACGCAGTATTTT
TRBV19	NA	TRBJ2-1	NA	12	CASSIGGREQFF	TGTGCCAGTAGTATCGGGGGTCGGGAGCAGTTCTTC
TRBV10-3	few	TRBJ2-5	NA	15	CAISDPTRPQETQYF	TGTGCCATCAGTGACCCGACTAGGCCCCAAGAGACCCAGTACTTC
TRBV2	few	TRBJ1-2	TRBD1	13	CASLTGVIYGYTF	TGTGCCAGTCTAACAGGGGTGATCTATGGCTACACCTTC
TRBV7-9	NA	TRBJ1-2	NA	13	CASSFSDLYGYTF	TGTGCCAGCAGCTTCTCCGACCTCTATGGCTACACCTTC
TRBV2	few	TRBJ1-4	NA	17	CASSELYPGSTNEKLFF	TGTGCCAGCAGTGAACTGTACCCCGGTTCAACTAATGAAAAACTGTTTTTT
TRBV10-3	NA	TRBJ2-3	NA	13	CAISAEPRDTQYF	TGTGCCATCAGCGCGGAACCTAGGGATACGCAGTATTTT
TRBV12-3/TRBV12-4	many	TRBJ2-7	NA	12	CASTTDPAGQYF	TGTGCCAGCACTACGGACCCCGCCGGGCAGTACTTC
TRBV7-9	NA	TRBJ2-2	NA	15	CASSQRPKNTGELFF	TGTGCCAGCAGCCAACGACCAAAGAACACCGGGGAGCTGTTTTTT